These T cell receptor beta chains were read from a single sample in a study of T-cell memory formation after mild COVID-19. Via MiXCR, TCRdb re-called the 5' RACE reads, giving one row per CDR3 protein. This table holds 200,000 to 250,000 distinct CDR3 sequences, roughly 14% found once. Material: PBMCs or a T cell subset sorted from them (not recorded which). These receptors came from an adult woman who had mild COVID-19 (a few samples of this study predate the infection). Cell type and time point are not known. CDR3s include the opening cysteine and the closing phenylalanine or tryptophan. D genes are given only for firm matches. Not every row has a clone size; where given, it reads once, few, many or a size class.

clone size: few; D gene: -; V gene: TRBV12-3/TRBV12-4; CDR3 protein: CASSPKVDTQYF
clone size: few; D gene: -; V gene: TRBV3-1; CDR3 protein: CASSPRRAGYNEQFF
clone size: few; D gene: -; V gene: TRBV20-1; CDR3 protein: CSANPFNYGYTF
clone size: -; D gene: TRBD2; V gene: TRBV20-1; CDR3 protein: CSARLFVRRERSNEQFF
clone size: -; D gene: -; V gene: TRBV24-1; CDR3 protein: CATSRGSGYTF
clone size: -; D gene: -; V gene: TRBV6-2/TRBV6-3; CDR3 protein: CASKGSRTGELFF
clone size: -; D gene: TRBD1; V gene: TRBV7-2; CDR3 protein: CASSLDRHGYTF
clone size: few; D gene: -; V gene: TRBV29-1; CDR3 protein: CSVELQEGTEAFF
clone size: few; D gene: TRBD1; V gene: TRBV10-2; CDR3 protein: CASSPLRGHNEQFF
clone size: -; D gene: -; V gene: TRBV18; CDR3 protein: CASSFDAGETQYF
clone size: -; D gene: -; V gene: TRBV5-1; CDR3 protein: CASSTTNTGELFF
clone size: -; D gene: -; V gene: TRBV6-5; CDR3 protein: CASRAGTSKETQYF
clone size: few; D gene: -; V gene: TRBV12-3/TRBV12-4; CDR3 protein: CASSLAGRETEAFF
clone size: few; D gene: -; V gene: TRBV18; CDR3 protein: CASSPPQTENPYNEQFF
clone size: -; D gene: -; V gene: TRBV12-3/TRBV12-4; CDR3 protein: CASSSGGRGANQPQHF
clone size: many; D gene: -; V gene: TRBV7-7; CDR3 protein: CASSLASAKNIQYF
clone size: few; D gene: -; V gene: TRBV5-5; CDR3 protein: CASSRDFYSYEQYF
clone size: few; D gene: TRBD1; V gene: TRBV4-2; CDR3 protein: CASSQSTGEETQYF
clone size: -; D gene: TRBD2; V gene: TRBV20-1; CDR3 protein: CSAVKRESHTGELFF
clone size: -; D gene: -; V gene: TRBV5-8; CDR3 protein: CASSFDEQYF